The TCR beta chain described here comes from a study of T cells expressing NK-cell markers. In the study overall: Sequencing of TCR beta repertoires drew on sorted CD3+CD56+NKG2C+, CD3+CD56+NKG2C- and CD3+CD56-NKG2C+ T cells.

The CDR3 is 13 amino acids. TCRdb reanalyzed the 5' RACE reads, giving one entry per CDR3 protein sequence and no DNA. Its table lists roughly 390,000 distinct CDR3 sequences. The specimen sequenced was blood T cells: a sorted CD56 or NKG2C T cell subset, CD4+ or CD8+ T cells, or bulk PBMC T cells (not recorded which). This sequence joins TRBV21-1 and TRBJ1-5; without DNA, the TCRdb call of TRBD1 cannot be checked. TRBV21-1 is flagged as a pseudogene. This clonotype originated in a man aged 18 to 70 in good health. CDR3 protein: CASSIKGVQPQHF.